The following is a TCR beta chain sequence with its context. Its cognate antigen has yet to be identified. Qualities for individual bases were not recorded, and no much larger clone is one base off. The immunoSEQ Assay, a bias-controlled multiplex PCR, was used to amplify TCRbeta CDR3 regions from genomic DNA. The authors' pipeline ran thus. Within the assay, amplification of reference gene primers was used to estimate how many nucleated cells each sample contained. To quantify the absolute abundance of each unique TCRbeta CDR3 rearrangement, sequence reads were collapsed and filtered. For each sample, productive Simpson clonality was calculated by taking the square root of Simpson's diversity index across productive rearrangements. Sourced from immuneACCESS, this table was stored by TCRdb with only in-frame sequences that have V and J called. A share of the clones is absent; for the studies checked, an unresolved V gene accounts for under half, and the remainder has no known explanation. V, J and clone size reflect that table, while D and trimming were determined from the DNA. The sample records about 110,000 clones, around nine tenths of which are singletons. In total, the top ten clones hold under 1.5% of the sample.

Whole blood was collected in K2EDTA tubes by collaborating institutions according to the institutions' own protocols. For TCRbeta analysis, collaborators shipped samples in one of three forms: frozen whole blood, isolated PBMCs, or DNA extracted from either of those sample types. This sample was included in a study of blood T cell repertoires in COVID-19 (dated by TCRdb to 2020 to 2021). Describing the broader study: Samples from collaborators originated in the United States, Italy and Spain and spanned both the acute and convalescent phases of COVID-19. The material from the prospective study consisted of cDNA or gDNA derived from T cells, B-cell-depleted T cells, or PBMCs. Subjects who had been exposed to COVID-19, were actively infected with it, or had recovered from it provided the deeply sampled blood TCRbeta repertoires that made up the dataset. The repertoires were released in a freely available public database intended as a resource for research on the immune response to SARS-CoV-2. Samples came from the ongoing ImmuneRACE study (first 160 participants) plus 1,254 subjects from 6 global collaborators. A de-identified subject ID, COVID-19 status, age in years and sex were almost always included in the sample metadata. Where HLA class I and class II types were available, the types were taken from metadata supplied by the sample provider, not from assay-based typing.

Trimming takes 6 bases off V and 6 bases off J; junction bases not matched to a gene: 14. Including cysteine and phenylalanine, the CDR3 has 15 amino acids. Solely the CDR3 DNA is kept, with 45 bases framed from the first base. Reading the germline V gene (reference sequence) gives CDR1 DFQATT and CDR2 SNEGSKA. Paper-wide results and their limitations: How much clinical and demographic metadata was included differed by source and by participant, and the metadata was provided uncurated.

The sequenced sample consisted of peripheral blood. The V and J segments used are TRBV20-1 and TRBJ1-5; TRBD1 agrees with 7 junctional bases. The TCR originated in a woman aged 25 to 39 with acute or convalescent COVID-19. The CDR3 region reads CSASPGTARGQPQHF. DNA sequence: TGCAGTGCGAGTCCCGGGACAGCCCGGGGTCAGCCCCAGCATTTT.